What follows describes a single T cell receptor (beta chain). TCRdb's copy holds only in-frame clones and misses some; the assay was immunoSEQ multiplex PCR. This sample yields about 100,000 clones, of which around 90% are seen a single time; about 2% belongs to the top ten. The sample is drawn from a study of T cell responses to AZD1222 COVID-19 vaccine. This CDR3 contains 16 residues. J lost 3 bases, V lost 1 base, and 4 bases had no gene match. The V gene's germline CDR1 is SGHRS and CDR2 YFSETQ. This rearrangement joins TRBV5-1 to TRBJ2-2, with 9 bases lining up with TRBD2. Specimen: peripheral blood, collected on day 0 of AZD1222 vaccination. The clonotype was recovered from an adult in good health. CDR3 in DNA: TGCGCCAGCAGCTTGCCGCGGGGGGGTGACACCGGGGAGCTGTTTTTT. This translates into CASSLPRGGDTGELFF.